What follows describes a single TCR beta chain. Its antigen specificity is not known. No per-base quality is available; no much larger clone lies one base away. Including the terminal cysteine and phenylalanine, the CDR3 comprises 16 residues. CDR3 DNA is the only sequence kept; it has 48 bases, read in frame from the first base. CDR1 and CDR2, looked up from the germline V gene, are SGHRS and YFSETQ. Relative to germline, V is missing 0 bases and J is missing 7 bases, with 6 bases of the junction outside any gene match. In the prospective study, participants were roughly 18 to 100 years old, resided in about 25 geographic areas of the United States, and were enrolled through a virtual design. To assign participants to cohorts, the prospective study relied on clinical history that participants themselves reported in a screening survey and a study questionnaire. ImmuneRACE Cohort 3 recovered participants were defined by two consecutive negative NP/OP PCR tests, healthcare professional clearance, or symptom resolution. Mobile phlebotomists in the prospective study collected whole blood, serum and a nasopharyngeal or oropharyngeal swab from every participant. Participants in the prospective study had the option to provide additional blood draws and questionnaires over a 2-month period. Prospective study blood samples were shipped either frozen or at room temperature before DNA extraction.

The immunoSEQ Assay, a bias-controlled multiplex PCR, was used to amplify TCRbeta CDR3 regions from genomic DNA. As for the original processing: The number of nucleated cells in each sample was estimated from the amplification of reference gene primers within the assay. Sequence reads were collapsed and filtered to measure the absolute abundance of every unique TCRbeta CDR3 rearrangement. Productive Simpson clonality was computed per sample as the square root of Simpson's diversity index over productive rearrangements. Imported from immuneACCESS, the table was reduced by TCRdb to in-frame sequences with V and J called. These copies leave out some clones; in studies compared against another copy, an unresolved V gene accounts for under half, and the cause of the remainder is not known. D and trimming were read from the DNA, whereas the V and J calls and clone size are those reported in that table. The sample table contains 280,000 or so clones; only one count was recorded for approximately 81% of them. Around 2.5% of the sample is held by the ten biggest clonotypes.

This sample stems from a study of blood T cell repertoires in COVID-19 (TCRdb year 2020). Describing the broader study: The collaborator samples originated in the United States, Italy and Spain and spanned the acute and convalescent phases of COVID-19. The dataset comprised deeply sampled blood TCRbeta repertoires from subjects exposed to, actively infected with, or recovered from COVID-19. The material from the prospective study consisted of cDNA or gDNA derived from T cells, B-cell-depleted T cells, or PBMCs. The sample metadata nearly always contained a de-identified subject ID, COVID-19 status, age in years and sex. The samples were drawn from the first 160 participants of the ongoing ImmuneRACE study and from about 1,200 subjects provided by 6 global collaborators. The repertoires were released in a freely available public database meant as a resource for research on the immune response to SARS-CoV-2. Where available, HLA class I and class II types were obtained from metadata supplied by the sample provider rather than from assay-based typing.

Broader findings and caveats from the paper: Clinical and demographic metadata were provided uncurated, with the amount varying by source and participant.

The V and J genes are TRBV5-1 and TRBJ1-5, and 11 junctional nucleotides match TRBD1. This sequence was found in a woman between 45 and 65 years old who had recovered from COVID-19. The specimen was PBMCs or T cells enriched from blood (not recorded which). The CDR3 protein sequence reads: CASSLDGTGGRQPQHF. DNA sequence: TGCGCCAGCAGCTTGGACGGGACAGGGGGTCGGCAGCCCCAGCATTTT.